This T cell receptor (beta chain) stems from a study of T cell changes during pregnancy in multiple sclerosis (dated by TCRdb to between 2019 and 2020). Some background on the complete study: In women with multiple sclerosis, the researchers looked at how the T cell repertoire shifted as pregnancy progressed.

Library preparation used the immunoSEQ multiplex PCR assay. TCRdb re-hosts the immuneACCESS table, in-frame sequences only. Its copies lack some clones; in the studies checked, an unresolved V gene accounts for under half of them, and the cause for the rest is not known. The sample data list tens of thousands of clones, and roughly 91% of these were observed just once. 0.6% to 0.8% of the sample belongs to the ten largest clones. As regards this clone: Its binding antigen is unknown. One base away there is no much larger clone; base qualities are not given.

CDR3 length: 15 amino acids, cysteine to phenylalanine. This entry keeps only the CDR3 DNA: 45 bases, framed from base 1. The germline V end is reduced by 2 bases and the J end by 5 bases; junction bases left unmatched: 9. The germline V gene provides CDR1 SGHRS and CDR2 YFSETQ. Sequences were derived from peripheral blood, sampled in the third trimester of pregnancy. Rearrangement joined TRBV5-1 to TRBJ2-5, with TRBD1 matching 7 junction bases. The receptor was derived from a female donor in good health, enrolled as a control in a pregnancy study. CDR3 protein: CASSFGTASGETQYF. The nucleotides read TGCGCCAGCAGCTTCGGGACAGCCTCAGGGGAGACCCAGTACTTC.